This TCR beta chain derives from a study of T-cell reconstitution after alpha-beta-depleted transplantation in children (dated by TCRdb to 2015 to 2016). For context, the study as a whole: Using TCR repertoire profiling, the study followed T-cell immune reconstitution in a quantitative way in children after TCRalphabeta/CD19-depleted allogeneic hematopoietic cell transplantation.

The V end loses 4 bases and the J end loses 6 bases, and a stretch of 15 bases separates them. CDR1 is given as MNHEY and CDR2 as SMNVEV, both from the germline V gene (reference sequence). From the cysteine through the phenylalanine, the CDR3 covers 14 amino acids. Only CDR3 DNA is held: 42 bases, read in frame from base 1. Libraries came from PCR. This sample was sequenced with an Illumina HiSeq 2500. To normalize quantification of the TCRbeta repertoire, the TCR libraries were built with molecular barcoding that relied on unique molecular identifiers. TCRdb redid the processing of the public reads, applying fastp at Q25 and MiXCR, and retained in-frame beta chains. Every distinct CDR3 protein forms one entry, paired with its most common genes and DNA. The sample data list 440,000 or so distinct CDR3 sequences, and around two fifths of these were observed just once. The ten largest make up under 30% of the sample.

This clonotype was detected a few times. The target of this receptor is not known. No clone much larger than this one lies a single base away; base qualities are absent. Explained via the paper, the treatment or condition label denotes: allogeneic hematopoietic cell transplantation with graft depleted of TCRalphabeta T cells and CD19 B cells. TCRalphabeta/CD19-depleted allogeneic hematopoietic cell grafts were given to the transplant recipients, all of whom were children. The study at large found these results: The high TCRbeta diversity at day 60 in some patients was ascribed to recipient T cells and intrathymic progenitors that had survived conditioning. The apparently early recovery of alphabetaT-cell counts about two months after transplant reportedly depended on only several hundred rapidly expanded clones that came from non-depleted graft cells. The frequencies of hyperexpanded clones fell over the following months, and after one year, T-cell counts and TCRbeta diversity were mostly attributed to newly produced T cells.

The source was PBMCs, collected before TCRalphabeta/CD19-depleted stem cell transplant. The sequence was collected from a girl aged 2-9 years with aplastic anemia, due to receive a stem cell transplant. This sequence uses TRBV27 and TRBJ1-1, and the D gene may be TRBD1, 6 bases matching. DNA sequence: TGTGCCAGCAGTTATCAATCAGGGGTCCCTGAAGCTTTCTTT. Its coded protein is CASSYQSGVPEAFF.